Following are 22 T cell receptor beta chains from one sample sequenced in a study of T cells in Graves' hyperthyroidism and ophthalmopathy. TCR beta CDR3 sequences were amplified from RNA transcripts. First-round RT-PCR of the TCR CDR3 relied on the HTBI primer set. TCRdb used MiXCR to reprocess the multiplex PCR reads, holding one entry per CDR3 protein. Among 600,000 to 800,000 distinct CDR3 sequences listed, over 35% were seen once. Input material: blood. The receptors come from a woman in her 40s with Graves' hyperthyroidism.

This chain uses TRBV27 with TRBJ1-6, with D perhaps TRBD1 (5 bases). Trimming stripped 5 bases from V and 10 bases from J, with 24 bases between. CDR1 is MNHEY and CDR2 is SMNVEV in the germline V gene (reference sequence). The CDR3 covers 17 residues. CDR3 residues: CASSRHLERGARSPLHF. CDR3 sequence (DNA): TGTGCCAGCAGTCGCCACCTAGAGAGAGGGGCGAGGTCACCCCTCCACTTT.

The chain is built from TRBV19 and TRBJ1-5, with D unresolved. CDR1 is LNHDA and CDR2 is SQIVND in the germline V gene (reference sequence). Deletions cut 4 bases from V and 4 bases from J, with 11 bases between. The CDR3 length is 14 residues. CDR3 protein: CASSKEAGNQPQHF. CDR3 nucleotide sequence: TGTGCCAGTAGTAAGGAAGCGGGAAATCAGCCCCAGCATTTT.

The chain combines TRBV2 with TRBJ1-4; unclear D gene. Trimming removed 0 bases from V and 8 bases from J, with 1 base in between. Looked up from germline, CDR1 is SNHLY and CDR2 is FYNNEI. CDR3 length equals 11 residues. CDR3 coding DNA: TGTGCCAGCAGTGAAGCGGAAAAACTGTTTTTT. Translated, it gives CASSEAEKLFF.

The V and J genes are TRBV6-5 and TRBJ1-3; weak D call: TRBD1 (6 bases). The V end lost 2 bases, the J end lost 4 bases, and 12 bases lay between the germline ends. From germline, CDR1 is MNHEY and CDR2 SVGAGI. The length of the CDR3 is 15 residues. The CDR3 DNA sequence: TGTGCCAGCAGTTACGGGGGGACACCCGGAAACACCATATATTTT. This codes for CASSYGGTPGNTIYF.

The chain recombines TRBV7-2 with TRBJ2-7; 11 bases map to TRBD2. V was clipped by 6 bases and J by 3 bases; unmatched bases: 19. Germline CDR1 SGHTA, CDR2 FQGNSA. The CDR3 is made up of 19 amino acids. In DNA form, the CDR3 reads TGTGCCAGCAGTTTACCCACGGGACTAGCGGAGGGGTTTTTCTACGAGCAGTACTTC. Protein sequence: CASSLPTGLAEGFFYEQYF. Full variable domain (rest looked up from reference TRBV7-2 and TRBJ2-7): GAGVSQSPSNKVTEKGKDVELRCDPISGHTALYWYRQSLGQGLEFLIYFQGNSAPDKSGLPSDRFSAERTGGSVSTLTIQRTQQEDSAVYLCASSLPTGLAEGFFYEQYFGPGTRLTVT.

The chain uses TRBV7-2 and TRBJ2-2, with unresolved D. This CDR3 spans 12 amino acids. Trimming took 5 bases from V and 7 from J, leaving 8 bases between them. Germline CDR1 is SGHTA and CDR2 is FQGNSA. The CDR3 here is CASSLRRGELFF. The DNA for the CDR3 is TGTGCCAGCAGCCTGCGCCGCGGGGAGCTGTTTTTT. The entire variable domain, with the rest obtained from reference TRBV7-2 and TRBJ2-2, is as follows: GAGVSQSPSNKVTEKGKDVELRCDPISGHTALYWYRQSLGQGLEFLIYFQGNSAPDKSGLPSDRFSAERTGGSVSTLTIQRTQQEDSAVYLCASSLRRGELFFGEGSRLTVL.

A few counts support this clonotype. The chain joins TRBV7-2 to TRBJ2-7; D remains ambiguous. The CDR3 totals 14 residues. In germline, CDR1 is SGHTA, CDR2 FQGNSA. V gave up 1 base and J gave up 5 bases, with 12 bases separating them. The CDR3 nucleotides are TGTGCCAGCAGCTTAGTGAAAAGGCACAACGAGCAGTACTTC. Translation: CASSLVKRHNEQYF. The full variable domain, completed using reference TRBV7-2 and TRBJ2-7, is GAGVSQSPSNKVTEKGKDVELRCDPISGHTALYWYRQSLGQGLEFLIYFQGNSAPDKSGLPSDRFSAERTGGSVSTLTIQRTQQEDSAVYLCASSLVKRHNEQYFGPGTRLTVT.

In its sample, this clonotype was seen once. A read error may explain this, as a much larger clone is one base away. This rearrangement joins TRBV7-8 to TRBJ1-1; D not certain. Per germline, CDR1 SGHVS and CDR2 FQNEAQ. This CDR3 has 13 residues. In DNA, the CDR3 is TGTGCCAGCAGTCGATGGGTTGGCACTGAAGCTCTCTTT. Its translation: CASSRWVGTEALF.

The chain uses TRBV12-3 or TRBV12-4 and TRBJ2-2; 8 nucleotides agree with TRBD1. The CDR3 spans 19 residues. V lost 5 bases, J lost 4 bases, and 18 bases stayed unmatched. The chain's CDR3 is CASSPKHIAGTGGTGELFF. DNA for the CDR3: TGTGCCAGCAGTCCTAAACATATCGCCGGGACAGGTGGCACCGGGGAGCTGTTTTTT.

This chain connects TRBV7-2 to TRBJ1-1, with D unclear. The CDR3 is 16 residues long. The V gene lost 5 bases and the J gene lost 3 bases, with 19 bases spanning the gap. Germline loops: CDR1 SGHTA, CDR2 FQGNSA. The CDR3 sequence: CASSVEGPPGYTEAFF. The CDR3 nucleotides read TGTGCCAGCAGCGTAGAGGGCCCCCCGGGGTACACTGAAGCTTTCTTT.

This clonotype was picked up a small number of times. This sequence joins TRBV7-2 and TRBJ1-3; TRBD1 agrees at 8 bases. The CDR3 covers 14 residues. Trimming cost V 5 bases and J 3 bases; bases outside gene matches: 3. The V gene's germline CDR1 is SGHTA and CDR2 FQGNSA. The CDR3 protein is CASSPTGGGNTIYF. The CDR3 DNA follows: TGTGCCAGCAGCCCCACAGGGGGTGGAAACACCATATATTTT.

This clonotype was found many times. The chain links TRBV29-1 to TRBJ1-5; D may be TRBD1 (6 bases). CDR1 SQVTM and CDR2 ANQGSEA come from the germline V gene. Trimming left V 0 bases short and J 4 bases short, with 7 bases between. This CDR3 has 13 amino acids. This CDR3 is CSVEDQGNQPQHF. Here the CDR3 DNA reads TGCAGCGTTGAAGATCAGGGGAATCAGCCCCAGCATTTT.

Ten or more counts support this clonotype. The V and J genes are TRBV24-1 and TRBJ1-1, with unresolved D. V was trimmed by 3 bases and J by 10 bases, leaving 8 bases between them. Germline CDR1 reads KGHDR; CDR2 reads SFDVKD. The CDR3 runs 11 residues. In DNA, the CDR3 is TGTGCCACCAGTGATGGGAGGACAGCTTTCTTT. Translated, it gives CATSDGRTAFF.

The V and J genes are TRBV6-2 or TRBV6-3 and TRBJ2-7; 7 nucleotides line up with TRBD2. This CDR3 contains 15 residues. Looked up from germline, CDR1 is MNHEY and CDR2 is SVGEGT. V dropped 0 bases and J dropped 7; count of bases not matched to a gene: 9. The CDR3 region has the DNA TGTGCCAGCAGTTACTCTAAAGCGGGGAAGGAAGAGCAGTACTTC. Amino acids: CASSYSKAGKEEQYF.

This clonotype was seen many times. The chain recombines TRBV7-9 with TRBJ1-1, with TRBD1 matching over 8 bases. Germline V lookup: CDR1 SEHNR, CDR2 FQNEAQ (reference sequence). J was trimmed by 0 bases and V by 3 bases; bases with no gene match: 3. CDR3 size: 15 residues. The CDR3 DNA reads as TGTGCCAGCAGCTTCACAGGGGGAATGAACACTGAAGCTTTCTTT. It specifies CASSFTGGMNTEAFF.

This clonotype has ten or more counts. One junction end does not reproduce the germline sequence, and a read error may be involved. The chain combines TRBV10-3 with TRBJ1-5; 7 nucleotides match TRBD1. The CDR3 is 13 residues long. Germline lookup yields CDR1 ENHRY and CDR2 SYGVKD. For the CDR3, the DNA is TGTGCCATCCGACAGGGACTGAATCAGGCCCAGCATTTT. This encodes CAIRQGLNQAQHF.

This clonotype appeared many times. The rearrangement links TRBV7-2 to TRBJ2-5; 12 bases line up with TRBD2. The germline V gene has CDR1 SGHTA and CDR2 FQGNSA. This CDR3 contains 15 residues. The trim removed 1 base at V and 6 bases at J, leaving 3 bases unmatched. The CDR3 loop is CASSLETSGGKTQYF. CDR3 DNA: TGTGCCAGCAGCTTAGAGACTAGCGGGGGAAAGACCCAGTACTTC.

This clonotype was seen ten or more times. The chain combines TRBV6-6 with TRBJ2-7; maybe TRBD1 (6 bases). This CDR3 comprises 13 residues. Trimming pared 6 bases from V and 5 bases from J, leaving 14 bases between. Germline V CDR1 and CDR2: MNHNY, SVGAGI (reference sequence). CDR3 amino acids: CASSIQGANEQYF. The CDR3 DNA sequence: TGTGCCAGCAGCATACAGGGTGCTAACGAGCAGTACTTC.

The V gene is TRBV4-2, the J gene TRBJ1-4; D unresolved. Germline CDR1 is LGHNA and CDR2 is YNFKEQ. The CDR3 spans 15 residues. V was pared by 5 bases and J by 3 bases, with 13 bases between. This CDR3 reads CASSDPSGANEKLFF. The CDR3 DNA is TGTGCCAGCAGCGACCCGAGCGGGGCTAATGAAAAACTGTTTTTT.

There are many counts of this clonotype. V and J are TRBV7-2 and TRBJ2-7; 7 bases line up with TRBD2. Germline lookup yields CDR1 SGHTA and CDR2 FQGNSA. The trim removed 11 bases at V and 6 bases at J, leaving 13 bases unmatched. The CDR3 length is 13 residues. DNA for the CDR3: TGTGCCGGGGGAGCGGGGAGGTCCAGCGAGCAGTACTTC. Translating gives CAGGAGRSSEQYF.

This clonotype appeared many times. This chain connects TRBV11-2 to TRBJ2-7; TRBD1 might be the D (6 bases). CDR3 size: 15 residues. In germline, CDR1 is SGHAT, CDR2 FQNNGV. The ends were cut back, 4 bases at V and 5 bases at J, with 18 bases in the middle. CDR3 amino acids: CASSSVRWGRNEQYF. The CDR3 DNA reads as TGTGCCAGCAGCTCCGTTCGTTGGGGGCGGAACGAGCAGTACTTC.

This clonotype showed up just once. Given a much more abundant clone one base away, this may be a read error. This chain joins TRBV7-2 and TRBJ1-1; possibly TRBD1 for D (5 bases). Germline V gives CDR1 SGHTA, CDR2 FQGNSA. The CDR3 has 13 residues. Between the trimmed V and J ends, which lost 8 bases and 6 bases, there was a span of 16 bases. This CDR3 reads CASRGTRSPEAFF. The CDR3 nucleotides read TGTGCCAGCCGAGGGACTAGGTCTCCTGAAGCTTTCTTT.